The clone carrying this T cell receptor beta chain was seen a handful of times. The data were taken from a study of T cell repertoires in cytomegalovirus infection. MiXCR, run by TCRdb on the reads, gives a single entry per CDR3 protein. The repertoire holds over 85,000 distinct CDR3 sequences, with 16% as singletons. The CDR3 is 16 residues long. Germline lookup yields CDR1 SGHTA and CDR2 FQGNSA. The J segment lost 6 bases and the V segment lost 4 bases, leaving 10 bases of the junction unmatched. Material: PBMCs. This chain connects TRBV7-2 to TRBJ2-3; the match to TRBD2 covers 10 bases. The clonotype was recovered from a human donor in good health (CMV status not recorded). Some clones in this sample may be carry-over from other donors' samples. CDR3 nucleotide sequence: TGTGCCAGCAGCTCCGCAGCGGGGGGGGGGTGGGATACGCAGTATTTT. It codes for CASSSAAGGGWDTQYF.